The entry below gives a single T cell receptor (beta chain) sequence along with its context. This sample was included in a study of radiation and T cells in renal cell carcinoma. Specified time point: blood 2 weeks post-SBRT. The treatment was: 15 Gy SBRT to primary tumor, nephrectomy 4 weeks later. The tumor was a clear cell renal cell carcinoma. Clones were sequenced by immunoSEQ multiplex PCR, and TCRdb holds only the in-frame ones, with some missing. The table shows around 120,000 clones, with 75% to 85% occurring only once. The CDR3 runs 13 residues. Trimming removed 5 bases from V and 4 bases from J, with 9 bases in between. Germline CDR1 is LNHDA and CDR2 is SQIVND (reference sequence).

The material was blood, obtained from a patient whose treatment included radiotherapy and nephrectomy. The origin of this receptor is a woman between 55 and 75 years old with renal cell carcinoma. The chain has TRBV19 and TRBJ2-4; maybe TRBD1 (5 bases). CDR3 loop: CASSWGPKNIQYF. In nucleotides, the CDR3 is TGTGCCAGTAGTTGGGGCCCGAAAAACATTCAGTACTTC.